These 22 T cell receptor beta chains were sequenced from one sample in a study of shared clonotypes between healthy human individuals. It was CD45RO-negative cells, positively selected for CCR7, that made up naive CD8 cells, with terminally differentiated effector memory CD45RA+ cells excluded. Profiling relied on immunoSEQ multiplex PCR, and the TCRdb table lists in-frame clones only, not all of them. The table lists around 2,000,000 clones, around 96% of them singletons. The sample was naive CD8+ T cells sorted from blood. These TCRs come from a man between 18 and 35 years old in good health.

This sequence joins TRBV30 and TRBJ2-2; 10 bases line up with TRBD2. CDR1 is GTSNPN and CDR2 is SVGIG in the germline V gene (reference sequence). The J segment lost 8 bases and the V segment lost 4 bases, leaving 7 bases of the junction unmatched. The CDR3 is 14 amino acids. For the CDR3, the DNA is TGTGCCTGGATAACTAGCGGGGCGAGAGGGGAGCTGTTTTTT. Its protein product is CAWITSGARGELFF. Combining the CDR3 with reference TRBV30 and TRBJ2-2 gives the whole variable domain SQTIHQWPATLVQPVGSPLSLECTVEGTSNPNLYWYRQAAGRGLQLLFYSVGIGQISSEVPQNLSASRPQDRQFILSSKKLLLSDSGFYLCAWITSGARGELFFGEGSRLTVL.

The chain is built from TRBV4-1 and TRBJ1-1; 10 bases map to TRBD1. The V segment lost 1 base and the J segment 5 bases; nucleotides outside the gene matches: 4. The CDR3 loop spans 15 amino acids. Germline V gene sequence: CDR1 MGHRA, CDR2 YSYEKL. In DNA, the CDR3 is TGCGCCAGCAGCCAAGGGACAGGGGGGAAGACTGAAGCTTTCTTT. Its translation is CASSQGTGGKTEAFF.

Comment on this clone: Other DNA sequences within the sample encode an identical CDR3. V and J are TRBV28 and TRBJ2-1, with 11 bases identical to TRBD1. The J segment lost 12 bases and the V segment lost 5 bases, leaving 9 bases of the junction unmatched. Germline CDR1 reads MDHEN; CDR2 reads SYDVKM. There are 14 residues in the CDR3. This chain's CDR3 is CASSTGTGGAGQFF. The DNA of the CDR3 is TGTGCCAGCAGTACTGGGACAGGGGGAGCCGGGCAGTTCTTC.

The V and J genes are TRBV28 and TRBJ1-5, with 8 bases matching TRBD1. CDR1 and CDR2 (germline): MDHEN, SYDVKM. After removal of 6 bases from V and 6 bases from J, the junction contained 10 bases not matched to a gene. This CDR3 is 15 amino acids long. CDR3 sequence reads: CASSPDREGSQPQHF. In DNA, the CDR3 is TGTGCCAGCAGCCCGGACAGGGAGGGAAGTCAGCCCCAGCATTTT.

In its sample, this clone was seen once. The rearrangement uses TRBV4-1 and TRBJ2-7, with 10 bases aligning to TRBD1. CDR3 length: 13 amino acids. Per the germline V gene, CDR1 is MGHRA and CDR2 is YSYEKL. V was clipped by 3 bases and J by 7 bases; unmatched bases: 3. The CDR3 reads CASSHGTGDEQYF. Here the CDR3 DNA reads TGCGCCAGCAGCCATGGGACAGGGGATGAGCAGTACTTC.

J is TRBJ2-7 and V is TRBV14; tentative D call: TRBD2 (6 bases). The length of the CDR3 is 12 residues. Trimming removed 4 bases at V and 5 bases at J, with 9 bases between. Looked up from germline, CDR1 is SGHDN and CDR2 is FVKESK. CDR3 sequence reads: CASSLTSNEQYF. The DNA of the CDR3 is TGTGCCAGCAGCCTCACTAGCAACGAGCAGTACTTC.

The chain recombines TRBV27 with TRBJ2-3; D unresolved. The CDR3 extends over 13 amino acids. CDR1 MNHEY and CDR2 SMNVEV come from the germline V gene (reference sequence). Trimming stripped 3 bases from V and 6 bases from J, with 10 bases between. The CDR3 DNA follows: TGTGCCAGCAGTTTGGACCTCGTGGATACGCAGTATTTT. This encodes CASSLDLVDTQYF.

The chain employs TRBV28 and TRBJ1-3, with TRBD1 as a possible D gene (6 bases). Trimming stripped 5 bases from V and 2 bases from J, with 19 bases between. The CDR3 has 17 amino acids. Germline CDR1 reads MDHEN; CDR2 reads SYDVKM. The CDR3 reads CASSALVSGDPGNTIYF. DNA of the CDR3: TGTGCCAGCAGTGCCTTGGTTTCAGGGGATCCTGGAAACACCATATATTTT.

This clone has a single count. V is TRBV18 and J is TRBJ2-1; 7 bases align to TRBD2. The CDR3 extends over 16 amino acids. V was pared by 0 bases and J by 3 bases, with 5 bases of the junction left unmatched. Germline loops: CDR1 KGHSH, CDR2 LQKENI. The CDR3 region has the DNA TGTGCCAGCTCACCACCGGACGGGGGGAGCTACAATGAGCAGTTCTTC. Protein: CASSPPDGGSYNEQFF.

The chain uses TRBV11-2 and TRBJ2-7; 9 nucleotides align to TRBD2. This CDR3 region has 15 residues. V trimming: 5 bases; J trimming: 3 bases; junction bases outside the gene matches: 8. CDR1 and CDR2 (germline): SGHAT, FQNNGV. The CDR3 coding sequence is TGTGCCAGCAGCCCGAGCGGGGGGACGTACTACGAGCAGTACTTC. It yields the protein CASSPSGGTYYEQYF.

The gene calls are TRBV4-2 and TRBJ2-1, with TRBD2 matching over 11 bases. Trimming took 0 bases from V and 4 from J; bases not matched to a gene: 5. The CDR3 extends over 17 amino acids. Germline V lookup: CDR1 LGHNA, CDR2 YNFKEQ. For the CDR3, the DNA is TGTGCCAGCAGCCAAGAGGCTAGCGGGGGGCTATACAATGAGCAGTTCTTC. Encoded protein: CASSQEASGGLYNEQFF.

In its sample, this clone was seen once. The V gene is TRBV19, the J gene TRBJ1-1; no clear D gene. Germline CDR1 LNHDA, CDR2 SQIVND (reference sequence). V lost 1 base to trimming and J lost 5 bases, with 14 bases between them. This CDR3 is 15 amino acids long. In nucleotides, the CDR3 is TGTGCCAGTAGTATAGGGAGTAGTGGTTTAACTGAAGCTTTCTTT. Encoded protein: CASSIGSSGLTEAFF.

This clone occurred once. This chain joins TRBV30 and TRBJ2-3, with TRBD1 as a possible D gene (5 bases). Trimming took 4 bases from V and 4 from J, leaving 9 bases between them. Germline CDR1 is GTSNPN and CDR2 is SVGIG (reference sequence). The CDR3 is 12 residues long. The CDR3 is CAWTGWADTQYF. For the CDR3, the DNA is TGTGCCTGGACAGGGTGGGCAGATACGCAGTATTTT.

On this clone itself: The sample has other DNA sequences that encode this CDR3 too. The chain carries TRBV27 and TRBJ1-4; D not certain. Deletions cut 3 bases from V and 0 bases from J, with 8 bases between. The CDR3 has 15 amino acids. Germline V lookup: CDR1 MNHEY, CDR2 SMNVEV (reference sequence). CDR3 in DNA: TGTGCCAGCAGTTTGTCGGGAGCAACTAATGAAAAACTGTTTTTT. Translation gives CASSLSGATNEKLFF.

The CDR3 region is CASSQDEQGGTEAFF. In DNA, the CDR3 is TGCGCCAGCAGCCAAGATGAGCAGGGCGGCACTGAAGCTTTCTTT. J is TRBJ1-1 and V is TRBV4-3; D might be TRBD1 (5 bases). The V end lost 0 bases, the J end lost 4 bases, and 12 bases lay between the germline ends. The CDR3 loop spans 15 amino acids. Germline V lookup: CDR1 LGHNA, CDR2 YSLEER.

The V gene is TRBV6-5, the J gene TRBJ1-5, with D unclear. CDR1 MNHEY and CDR2 SVGAGI come from the germline V gene. The ends were cut back, 0 bases at V and 0 bases at J, with 6 bases in the middle. The CDR3 has 15 amino acids. The CDR3 DNA is TGTGCCAGCAGTTACTCAGTCTCTAGCAATCAGCCCCAGCATTTT. Amino acids: CASSYSVSSNQPQHF.

The V and J genes are TRBV27 and TRBJ2-1; D might be TRBD2 (6 bases). The CDR3 length is 14 residues. The ends were cut back, 2 bases at V and 6 bases at J, with 11 bases in the middle. CDR1 is MNHEY, CDR2 SMNVEV, per germline (reference sequence). The CDR3 spells CASSLAAGFNEQFF. The CDR3 DNA follows: TGTGCCAGCAGTTTAGCGGCGGGGTTCAATGAGCAGTTCTTC.

The chain combines TRBV7-9 with TRBJ2-7, with D possibly TRBD2 on 6 matching bases. The V and J ends lost 11 bases and 0 bases respectively, with 14 bases between them. Germline CDR1 reads SEHNR; CDR2 reads FQNEAQ (reference sequence). The CDR3 consists of 13 residues. The CDR3 DNA reads as TGTGCCGCGGGGACCCCGGTCTCCTACGAGCAGTACTTC. It is translated as CAAGTPVSYEQYF.

The V gene is TRBV21-1, the J gene TRBJ1-1. TRBV21-1 is a listed pseudogene. The CDR3 covers 14 residues. CDR3 loop: CASSKGVGNTEAFF. The CDR3 nucleotides read TGTGCCAGCAGCAAAGGGGTTGGGAACACTGAAGCTTTCTTT.

This clone was seen only once. The chain is built from TRBV28 and TRBJ2-5; no clear D. V was pared by 5 bases and J by 2 bases, with 9 bases between. Germline V gene lookup returns CDR1 MDHEN and CDR2 SYDVKM. The CDR3 loop spans 13 amino acids. The CDR3 here is CASSPLGQETQYF. The CDR3 bases are TGTGCCAGCAGTCCCCTGGGACAAGAGACCCAGTACTTC.

V and J are TRBV6-5 and TRBJ2-5; D ambiguous. CDR1 is MNHEY, CDR2 SVGAGI, per germline. CDR3 length equals 14 residues. Trimming left V 0 bases short and J 2 bases short, with 7 bases between. The CDR3 DNA reads as TGTGCCAGCAGTTACTCAATTGAGCAAGAGACCCAGTACTTC. Translated, it gives CASSYSIEQETQYF.

This clone has only one observation. The chain links TRBV19 to TRBJ2-2, with D hard to call. The ends were cut back, 7 bases at V and 4 bases at J, with 16 bases in the middle. Germline V gene sequence: CDR1 LNHDA, CDR2 SQIVND (reference sequence). The CDR3 has 15 amino acids. The CDR3 coding sequence is TGTGCCAGTACCCCCGTGTTTAAAGGCACCGGGGAGCTGTTTTTT. This gives the protein CASTPVFKGTGELFF.